One sample yielded the 5 T cell receptor beta chains listed below, sequenced in a study of blood T cell repertoires in COVID-19. Clones were sequenced by immunoSEQ multiplex PCR, and TCRdb holds only the in-frame ones, with some missing. The sample contains a few hundred thousand clones, about nine tenths of which appear only once. The sample was peripheral blood. Receptor source: a man aged 18-30 years with active or convalescent COVID-19.

The V call is TRBV29-1, the J call TRBJ2-7; TRBD1 matches 9 bases. The V gene's germline CDR1 is SQVTM and CDR2 ANQGSEA. The V and J ends lost 4 bases and 3 bases, in that order; junction bases with no gene match: 7. CDR3 size: 14 residues. CDR3 region: CSVVAPGQGYEQYF. The CDR3 DNA is TGCAGCGTTGTTGCACCGGGACAGGGCTACGAGCAGTACTTC.

V and J are TRBV25-1 and TRBJ1-4; 9 bases fit TRBD1. V lost 6 bases, J lost 8 bases, and 10 bases stayed unmatched. The CDR3 covers 15 residues. CDR1 and CDR2 from the germline V gene are MGHDK and SYGVNS. CDR3 sequence reads: CASSPAGTGWEKLFF. CDR3 coding DNA: TGTGCCAGCAGCCCCGCCGGGACAGGGTGGGAAAAACTGTTTTTT.

The chain couples TRBV5-4 to TRBJ2-7, with 12 nucleotides matching TRBD1. The CDR3 sequence is 16 residues long. From germline, CDR1 is SGHNT and CDR2 YYREEE (reference sequence). With 0 bases clipped from V and 6 bases from J, the junction kept 7 bases outside the gene matches. DNA for the CDR3: TGTGCCAGCAGCTTGGTTCCCGGGACAGGGGGCGTCGAGCAGTACTTC. This encodes CASSLVPGTGGVEQYF.

The CDR3 sequence is CASSPGADTQYF. The DNA for the CDR3 is TGTGCCAGCAGTCCAGGGGCAGATACGCAGTATTTT. The rearrangement uses TRBV7-9 and TRBJ2-3; a possible D gene is TRBD1 (6 bases). Germline assignment: CDR1 SEHNR and CDR2 FQNEAQ (reference sequence). The CDR3 runs 12 residues. V lost 6 bases, J lost 4 bases, and 8 bases lay in between.

The V call is TRBV7-9, the J call TRBJ2-7; the D is unclear. V was clipped by 3 bases and J by 2 bases, with 8 bases between them. Germline V gene lookup returns CDR1 SEHNR and CDR2 FQNEAQ (reference sequence). The CDR3 loop spans 13 amino acids. CDR3 bases: TGTGCCAGCAGCTTGAGTATGACCTACGAGCAGTACTTC. Protein product: CASSLSMTYEQYF.